The sequence of this TCR beta chain was determined in a study of T cell responses to AZD1222 COVID-19 vaccine. In regard to this clone: The antigen is undetermined.

Points from the study as a whole: The sample set comprised mostly white British donors with more females, and clonal diversity was possibly underestimated. In all cases, repertoires were sampled only after the peak T cell response.

The data were produced by immunoSEQ multiplex PCR, yet TCRdb's version contains in-frame clones alone and is incomplete. The table has 150,000 to 200,000 clones, less than 95% seen once; the top ten hold 0.64%. The TCR originated in an adult in good health. The sample in question was peripheral blood, obtained on day 0 of AZD1222 vaccination.

The DNA of the CDR3 is TGCGCCAGCAGTGGGGGGAACACTGAAGCTTTCTTT. Its protein is CASSGGNTEAFF. The J gene is TRBJ1-1, the V gene TRBV5-1, with D possibly matching TRBD1 (5 bases). CDR1 and CDR2 from the germline V gene are SGHRS and YFSETQ. This CDR3 spans 12 amino acids. The V gene lost 5 bases and the J gene lost 1 base, with 6 bases spanning the gap.